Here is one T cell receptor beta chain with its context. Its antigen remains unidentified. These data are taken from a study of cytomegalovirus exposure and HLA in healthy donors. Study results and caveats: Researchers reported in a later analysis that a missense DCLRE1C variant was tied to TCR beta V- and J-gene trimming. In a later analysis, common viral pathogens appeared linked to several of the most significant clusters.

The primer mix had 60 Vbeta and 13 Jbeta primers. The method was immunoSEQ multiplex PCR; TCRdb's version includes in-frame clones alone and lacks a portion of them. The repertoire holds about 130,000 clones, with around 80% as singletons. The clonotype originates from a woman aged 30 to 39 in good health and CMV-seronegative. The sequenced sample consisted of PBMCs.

CDR3 loop: CASSLGAGDNTIYF. CDR3 sequence (DNA): TGTGCCAGCAGCTTAGGGGCAGGGGACAACACCATATATTTT. This chain joins TRBV11-2 and TRBJ1-3, with D maybe TRBD1 (6 bases). Germline-derived CDR1 and CDR2 are SGHAT and FQNNGV. CDR3 size: 14 residues. V lost 1 base and J 7 bases, leaving 11 bases between the germline ends. Combining the CDR3 with reference TRBV11-2 and TRBJ1-3 gives the whole variable domain EAGVAQSPRYKIIEKRQSVAFWCNPISGHATLYWYQQILGQGPKLLIQFQNNGVVDDSQLPKDRFSAERLKGVDSTLKIQPAKLEDSAVYLCASSLGAGDNTIYFGEGSWLTVV.